This TCR beta chain was obtained from a study of radiotherapy plus CTLA-4 blockade in lung cancer. Study-level background: Among all patients, around 18% showed objective responses, while 30% to 35% had disease control. Study results and limitations: How blood T cell clones changed early, along with interferon-beta, reportedly forecast response best.

V trimming: 5 bases; J trimming: 7 bases; junction bases outside the gene matches: 4. The germline CDR1 and CDR2 sequences are SGHNT and YENEEA. This CDR3 region has 12 residues. The protocol was immunoSEQ multiplex PCR, while the TCRdb copy is restricted to in-frame clones and leaves out a portion. The sample holds roughly 100,000 clones, around 85% seen once. Lung cancer patients with chemo-refractory metastatic non-small-cell disease were given focal radiation plus CTLA-4 blockade with ipilimumab. This clone was counted a single time. Its antigen is currently unknown. The sequenced sample was peripheral blood, obtained from a patient treated with radiotherapy plus ipilimumab. The J gene is TRBJ2-5, the V gene TRBV11-3; 7 bases align to TRBD2. This TCR was recovered from a human donor with non-small cell lung cancer that progressed on radiotherapy plus ipilimumab. Some clones in this sample may be carry-over from other donors' samples. The CDR3 here is CASSQRGGTQYF. The CDR3 bases are TGTGCCAGCAGCCAGCGGGGAGGGACCCAGTACTTC.